This note documents a single TCR beta chain sequence. Antigen: not known. The sample originates from a study of cytomegalovirus exposure and HLA in healthy donors. Per germline, CDR1 SGHTA and CDR2 FQGNSA. The CDR3 totals 13 residues. V lost 4 bases and J 5 bases, leaving 9 bases between the germline ends. The PCR ran on 60 Vbeta and 13 Jbeta primers. TCRdb's table, derived via immunoSEQ multiplex PCR, lists solely in-frame clones and lacks some. The sample lists over 150,000 clones; about four fifths were seen once. Study results and limitations: Earlier results showed most TCR beta V segments being productive about 87% or about 30% of the time. A later analysis reportedly found that, within productive TCRs, an Asian-associated ancestry cluster had fewer N-insertions than the mean observed across the approximately 690 donors. Confirmation was obtained in vitro that a few CMV-associated chains are specific for CMV antigens. Per published accounts, TCR beta sequences correctly predicted the HLA-A and HLA-B alleles of most subjects.

This receptor was obtained from a male donor in good health and CMV-seropositive. The chain recombines TRBV7-2 with TRBJ2-1; no clear D. Sequencing used PBMCs. CDR3 region: CASSWARDNEQFF. CDR3 in DNA: TGTGCCAGCAGCTGGGCTCGAGACAATGAGCAGTTCTTC.